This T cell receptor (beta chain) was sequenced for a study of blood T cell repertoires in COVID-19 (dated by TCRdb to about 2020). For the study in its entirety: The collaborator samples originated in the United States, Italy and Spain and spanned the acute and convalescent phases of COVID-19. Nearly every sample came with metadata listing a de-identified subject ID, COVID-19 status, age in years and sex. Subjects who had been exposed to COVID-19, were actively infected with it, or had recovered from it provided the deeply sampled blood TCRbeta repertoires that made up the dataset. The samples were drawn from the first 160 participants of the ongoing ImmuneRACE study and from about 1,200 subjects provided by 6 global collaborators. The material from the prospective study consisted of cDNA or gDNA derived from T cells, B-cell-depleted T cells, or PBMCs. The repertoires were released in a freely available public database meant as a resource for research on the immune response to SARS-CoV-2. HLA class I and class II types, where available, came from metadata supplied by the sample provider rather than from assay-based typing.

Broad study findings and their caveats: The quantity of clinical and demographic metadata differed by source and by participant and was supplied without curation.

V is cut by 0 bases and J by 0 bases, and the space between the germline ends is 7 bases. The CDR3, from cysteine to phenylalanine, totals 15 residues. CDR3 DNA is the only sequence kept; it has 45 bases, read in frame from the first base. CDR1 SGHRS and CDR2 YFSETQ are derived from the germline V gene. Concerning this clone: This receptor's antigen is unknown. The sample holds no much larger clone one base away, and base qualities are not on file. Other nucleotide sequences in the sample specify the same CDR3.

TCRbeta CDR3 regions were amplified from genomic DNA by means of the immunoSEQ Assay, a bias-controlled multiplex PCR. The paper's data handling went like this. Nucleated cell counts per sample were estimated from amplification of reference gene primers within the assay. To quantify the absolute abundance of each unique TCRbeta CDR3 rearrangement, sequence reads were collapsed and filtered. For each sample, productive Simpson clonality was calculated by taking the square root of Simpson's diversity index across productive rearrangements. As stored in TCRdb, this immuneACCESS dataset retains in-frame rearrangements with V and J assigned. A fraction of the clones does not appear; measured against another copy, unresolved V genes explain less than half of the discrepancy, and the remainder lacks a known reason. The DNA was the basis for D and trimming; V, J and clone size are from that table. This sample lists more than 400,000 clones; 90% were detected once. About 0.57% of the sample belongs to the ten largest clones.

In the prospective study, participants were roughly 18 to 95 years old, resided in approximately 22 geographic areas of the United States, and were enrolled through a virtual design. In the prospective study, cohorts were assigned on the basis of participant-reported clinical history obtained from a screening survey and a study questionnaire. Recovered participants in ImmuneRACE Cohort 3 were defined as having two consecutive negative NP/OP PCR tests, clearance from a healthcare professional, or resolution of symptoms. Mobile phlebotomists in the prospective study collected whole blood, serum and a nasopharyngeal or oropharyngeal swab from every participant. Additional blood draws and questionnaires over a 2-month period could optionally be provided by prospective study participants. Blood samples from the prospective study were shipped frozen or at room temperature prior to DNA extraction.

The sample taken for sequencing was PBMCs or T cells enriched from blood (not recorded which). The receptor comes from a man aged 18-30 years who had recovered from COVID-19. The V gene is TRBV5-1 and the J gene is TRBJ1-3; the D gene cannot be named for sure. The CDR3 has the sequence CASSLAPSSGNTIYF. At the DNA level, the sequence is TGCGCCAGCAGCTTGGCCCCGAGCTCTGGAAACACCATATATTTT.